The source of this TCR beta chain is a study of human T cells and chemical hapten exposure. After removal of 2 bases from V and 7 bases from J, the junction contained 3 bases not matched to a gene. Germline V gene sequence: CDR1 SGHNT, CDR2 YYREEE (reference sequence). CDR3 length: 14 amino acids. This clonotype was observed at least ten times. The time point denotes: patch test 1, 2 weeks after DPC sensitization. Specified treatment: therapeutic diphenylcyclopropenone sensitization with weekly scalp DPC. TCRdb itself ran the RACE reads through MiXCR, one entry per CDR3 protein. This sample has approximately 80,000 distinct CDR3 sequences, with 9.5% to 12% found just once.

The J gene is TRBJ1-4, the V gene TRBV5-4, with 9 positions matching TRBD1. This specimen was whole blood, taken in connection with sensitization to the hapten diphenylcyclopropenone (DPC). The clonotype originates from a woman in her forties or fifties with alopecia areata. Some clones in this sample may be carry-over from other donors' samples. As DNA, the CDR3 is TGTGCCAGCAGCTTACAGGGGGCGAGTGAAAAACTGTTTTTT. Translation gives CASSLQGASEKLFF.